Listed below are T cell receptor beta chains from one sample, sequenced in a study of T cell responses to AZD1222 COVID-19 vaccine. Sequencing used immunoSEQ multiplex PCR; TCRdb keeps in-frame clones, though not all of them. Found here are around 69,000 clones, roughly 84% of them singletons; the top ten hold about a tenth. The sequenced sample was peripheral blood, obtained on day 0 of AZD1222 vaccination. The receptors originated from an adult in good health. CDR3s include the opening cysteine and the closing phenylalanine or tryptophan. A D gene is named only where the DNA matches it firmly. Size is omitted from some rows. Given values are once, few, many or a class for expanded clones.

j_call: TRBJ2-7; d_call: NA; clone_size: NA; v_call: TRBV19; cdr3_nt: TGTGCCAGTAAACACGAGCAGTACTTC; cdr3_aa: CASKHEQYF
j_call: TRBJ1-2; d_call: NA; clone_size: NA; v_call: TRBV6-5; cdr3_nt: TGTGCCAGCAGCCCCCAGGCCCCCCGAGGAGACTACACCTTC; cdr3_aa: CASSPQAPRGDYTF
j_call: TRBJ1-1; d_call: NA; clone_size: NA; v_call: TRBV6-5; cdr3_nt: TGTGCCAGCAGCGGGACGGTGAACACTGAAGCTTTCTTT; cdr3_aa: CASSGTVNTEAFF
j_call: TRBJ2-1; d_call: TRBD2; clone_size: NA; v_call: TRBV7-3; cdr3_nt: TGTGCCAGCAGCTTAGGCGGGAGTGCCGATGAGCAGTTCTTC; cdr3_aa: CASSLGGSADEQFF
j_call: TRBJ1-2; d_call: NA; clone_size: NA; v_call: TRBV30; cdr3_nt: TGTGCCTGGACCAAGGCGATCTATGGCTACACCTTC; cdr3_aa: CAWTKAIYGYTF
j_call: TRBJ1-2; d_call: TRBD1; clone_size: NA; v_call: TRBV10-3; cdr3_nt: TGTGCCATCAGTGCGTCGATCGGACAGGAGGATGGCTACACCTTC; cdr3_aa: CAISASIGQEDGYTF
j_call: TRBJ2-2; d_call: NA; clone_size: NA; v_call: TRBV7-3; cdr3_nt: TGTGCCAGCAGCTCTATCGACTTAACCGGGGAGCTGTTTTTT; cdr3_aa: CASSSIDLTGELFF
j_call: TRBJ2-1; d_call: NA; clone_size: NA; v_call: TRBV6-2/TRBV6-3; cdr3_nt: TGTGCCAGCAGTTTCGACAGGCCGACACATGAGCAGTTCTTC; cdr3_aa: CASSFDRPTHEQFF
j_call: TRBJ1-2; d_call: TRBD1; clone_size: NA; v_call: TRBV5-1; cdr3_nt: TGCGCCAGCAGCAAGGGACAGAACTATGGCTACACCTTC; cdr3_aa: CASSKGQNYGYTF
j_call: TRBJ1-5; d_call: NA; clone_size: few; v_call: TRBV6-6; cdr3_nt: TGTGCCACAAGCCCCGCAGGGGATAGCAATCAGCCCCAGCATTTT; cdr3_aa: CATSPAGDSNQPQHF
j_call: TRBJ2-7; d_call: NA; clone_size: NA; v_call: TRBV28; cdr3_nt: TGTGCCAGCAGTCCCCGTCGGCGGCGGAGCTCCTACGAGCAGTACTTC; cdr3_aa: CASSPRRRRSSYEQYF
j_call: TRBJ2-7; d_call: TRBD1; clone_size: few; v_call: TRBV7-2; cdr3_nt: TGTGCCAGCAGCCGCGACAGGGGAGAGCAGTACTTC; cdr3_aa: CASSRDRGEQYF
j_call: TRBJ2-2; d_call: TRBD2; clone_size: NA; v_call: TRBV9; cdr3_nt: TGTGCCAGCAGCGTAGACTCGGGGGGCACCGGGGAGCTGTTTTTT; cdr3_aa: CASSVDSGGTGELFF
j_call: TRBJ1-1; d_call: TRBD1; clone_size: NA; v_call: TRBV6-5; cdr3_nt: TGTGCCAGCAGAACTGGACAGGGAGGGCAGAAAGCTTTCTTT; cdr3_aa: CASRTGQGGQKAFF
j_call: TRBJ1-4; d_call: NA; clone_size: NA; v_call: TRBV7-7; cdr3_nt: TGTGCTAGCAGCCGAGACTGGACAGAAAAACTGTTTTTT; cdr3_aa: CASSRDWTEKLFF
j_call: TRBJ2-1; d_call: TRBD2; clone_size: NA; v_call: TRBV3-1/TRBV3-2; cdr3_nt: TGTGCCAGCAGGGAACTAGCGGGGTACAATGAGCAGTTCTTC; cdr3_aa: CASRELAGYNEQFF
j_call: TRBJ2-3; d_call: NA; clone_size: NA; v_call: TRBV28; cdr3_nt: TGTGCCAGCAGGCAAGATACGCAGTATTTT; cdr3_aa: CASRQDTQYF
j_call: TRBJ1-2; d_call: NA; clone_size: NA; v_call: TRBV28; cdr3_nt: TGTGCCAGCAGTTTTCTGGACAGAACTAACTATGGCTACACCTTC; cdr3_aa: CASSFLDRTNYGYTF
j_call: TRBJ2-5; d_call: TRBD1; clone_size: NA; v_call: TRBV5-4; cdr3_nt: TGTGCCAGCAGCCCCGGACAGGGGGCTTGGGAGACCCAGTACTTC; cdr3_aa: CASSPGQGAWETQYF
j_call: TRBJ1-1; d_call: NA; clone_size: few; v_call: TRBV19; cdr3_nt: TGTGCCAGTAGTATAGTGGGAGAAAGTTACTACACTGAAGCTTTCTTT; cdr3_aa: CASSIVGESYYTEAFF
j_call: TRBJ2-2; d_call: NA; clone_size: few; v_call: TRBV24-1; cdr3_nt: TGTGCCACCAGCACCGGGGCCAACACCGGGGAGCTGTTTTTT; cdr3_aa: CATSTGANTGELFF
j_call: TRBJ2-1; d_call: TRBD2; clone_size: NA; v_call: TRBV11-2; cdr3_nt: TGTGCCAGCAGCCCGGCTAGCGGAATCTACAATGAGCAGTTCTTC; cdr3_aa: CASSPASGIYNEQFF